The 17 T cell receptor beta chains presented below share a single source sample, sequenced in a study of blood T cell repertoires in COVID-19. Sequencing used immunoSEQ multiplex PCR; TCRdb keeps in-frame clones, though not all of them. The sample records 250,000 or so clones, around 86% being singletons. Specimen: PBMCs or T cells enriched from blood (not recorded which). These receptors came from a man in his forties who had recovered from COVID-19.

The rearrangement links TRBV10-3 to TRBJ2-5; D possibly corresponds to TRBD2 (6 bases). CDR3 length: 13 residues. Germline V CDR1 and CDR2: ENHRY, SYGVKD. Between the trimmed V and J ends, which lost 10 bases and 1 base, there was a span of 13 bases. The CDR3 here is CASSGLIQETQYF. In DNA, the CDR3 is TGTGCCAGCTCGGGACTTATCCAAGAGACCCAGTACTTC.

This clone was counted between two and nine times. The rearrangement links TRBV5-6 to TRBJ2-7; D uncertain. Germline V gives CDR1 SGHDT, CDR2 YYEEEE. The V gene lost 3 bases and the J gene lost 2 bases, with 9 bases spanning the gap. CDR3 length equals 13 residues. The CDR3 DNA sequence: TGTGCCAGCAGCTATAGAACAGCCTACGAGCAGTACTTC. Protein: CASSYRTAYEQYF.

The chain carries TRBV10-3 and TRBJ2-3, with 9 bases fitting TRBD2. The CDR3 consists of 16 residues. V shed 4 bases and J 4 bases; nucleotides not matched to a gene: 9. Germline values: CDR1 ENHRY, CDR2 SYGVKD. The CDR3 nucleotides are TGTGCCATCAGTGTCGTAGCGGGAGTTACCGCAGATACGCAGTATTTT. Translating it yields CAISVVAGVTADTQYF.

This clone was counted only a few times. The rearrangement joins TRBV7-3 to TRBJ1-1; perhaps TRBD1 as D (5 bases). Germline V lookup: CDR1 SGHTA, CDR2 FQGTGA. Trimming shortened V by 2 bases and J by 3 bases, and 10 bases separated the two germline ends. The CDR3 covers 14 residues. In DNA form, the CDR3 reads TGTGCCAGCAGCTTAGTAGGGGCGGACACTGAAGCTTTCTTT. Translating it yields CASSLVGADTEAFF.

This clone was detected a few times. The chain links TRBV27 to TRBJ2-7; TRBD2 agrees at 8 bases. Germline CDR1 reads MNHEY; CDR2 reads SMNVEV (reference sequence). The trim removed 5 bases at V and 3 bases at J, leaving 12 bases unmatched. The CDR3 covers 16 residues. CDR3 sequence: CASSPTSRGAFYEQYF. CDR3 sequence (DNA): TGTGCCAGCAGTCCCACCTCGCGGGGGGCGTTCTACGAGCAGTACTTC.

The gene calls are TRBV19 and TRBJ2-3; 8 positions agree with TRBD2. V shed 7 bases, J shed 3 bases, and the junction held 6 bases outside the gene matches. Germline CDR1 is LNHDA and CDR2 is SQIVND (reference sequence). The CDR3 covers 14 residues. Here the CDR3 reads CASIQRGKTDTQYF. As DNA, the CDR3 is TGTGCCAGTATACAGCGGGGGAAAACAGATACGCAGTATTTT.

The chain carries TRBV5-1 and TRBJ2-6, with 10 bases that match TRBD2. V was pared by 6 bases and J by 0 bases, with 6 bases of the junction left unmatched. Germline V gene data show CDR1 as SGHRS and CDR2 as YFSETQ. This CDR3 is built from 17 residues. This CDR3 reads CASNPLAGVSGANVLTF. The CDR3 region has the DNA TGCGCCAGCAACCCCCTAGCGGGAGTCTCTGGGGCCAACGTCCTGACTTTC.

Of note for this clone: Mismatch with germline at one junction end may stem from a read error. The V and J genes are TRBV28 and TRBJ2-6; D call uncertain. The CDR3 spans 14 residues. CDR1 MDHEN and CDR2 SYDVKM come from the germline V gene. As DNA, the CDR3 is TGTGCCAGCTGTTTCATCTCTGGGGCCAACGTCCTGACTTTC. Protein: CASCFISGANVLTF.

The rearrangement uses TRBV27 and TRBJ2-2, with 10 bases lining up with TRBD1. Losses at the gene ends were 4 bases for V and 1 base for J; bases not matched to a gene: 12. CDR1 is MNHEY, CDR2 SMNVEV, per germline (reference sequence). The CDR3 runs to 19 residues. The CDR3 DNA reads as TGTGCCAGCAGTTCCCCCCGCTCTGGACAGGGGGTGAACACCGGGGAGCTGTTTTTT. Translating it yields CASSSPRSGQGVNTGELFF.

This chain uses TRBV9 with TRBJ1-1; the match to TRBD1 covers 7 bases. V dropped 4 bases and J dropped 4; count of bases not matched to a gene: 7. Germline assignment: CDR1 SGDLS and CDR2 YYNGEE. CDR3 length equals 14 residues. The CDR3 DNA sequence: TGTGCCAGCAGCACCTTATCAGGGGGCACTGAAGCTTTCTTT. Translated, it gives CASSTLSGGTEAFF.

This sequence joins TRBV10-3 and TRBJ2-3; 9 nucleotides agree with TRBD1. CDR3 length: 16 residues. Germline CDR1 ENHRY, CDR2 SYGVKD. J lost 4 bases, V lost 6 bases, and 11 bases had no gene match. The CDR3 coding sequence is TGTGCCATCAGGCTCAATAGACAGGGGGGGGCAGATACGCAGTATTTT. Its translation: CAIRLNRQGGADTQYF.

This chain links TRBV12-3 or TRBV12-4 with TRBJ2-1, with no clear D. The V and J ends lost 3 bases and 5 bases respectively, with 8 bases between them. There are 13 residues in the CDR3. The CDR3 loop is CASSFSRDNEQFF. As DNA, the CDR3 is TGTGCCAGCAGTTTTTCAAGAGACAATGAGCAGTTCTTC.

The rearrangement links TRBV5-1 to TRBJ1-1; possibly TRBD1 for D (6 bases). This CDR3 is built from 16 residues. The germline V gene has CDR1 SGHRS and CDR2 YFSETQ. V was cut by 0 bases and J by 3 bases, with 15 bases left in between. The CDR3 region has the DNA TGCGCCAGCAGCTTGGTAATGGGGAGGGGGGACACTGAAGCTTTCTTT. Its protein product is CASSLVMGRGDTEAFF.

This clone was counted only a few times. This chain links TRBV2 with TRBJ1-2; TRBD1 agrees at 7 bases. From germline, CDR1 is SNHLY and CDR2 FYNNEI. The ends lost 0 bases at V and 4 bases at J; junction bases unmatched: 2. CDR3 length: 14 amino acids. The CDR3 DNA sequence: TGTGCCAGCAGTGAAGCGGGACAGATCTATGGCTACACCTTC. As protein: CASSEAGQIYGYTF.

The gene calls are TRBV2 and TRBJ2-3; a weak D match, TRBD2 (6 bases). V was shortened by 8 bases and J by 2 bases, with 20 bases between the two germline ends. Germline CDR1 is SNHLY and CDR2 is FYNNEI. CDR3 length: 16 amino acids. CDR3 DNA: TGTGCCAGCGGATCCCGAGTAGCGGCTGACACAGATACGCAGTATTTT. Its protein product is CASGSRVAADTDTQYF.

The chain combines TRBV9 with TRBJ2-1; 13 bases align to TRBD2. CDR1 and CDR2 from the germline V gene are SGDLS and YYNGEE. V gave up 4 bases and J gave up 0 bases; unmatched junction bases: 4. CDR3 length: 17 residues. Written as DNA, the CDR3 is TGTGCCAGCAGCACCCGGACTAGCGGGAGCTCCTACAATGAGCAGTTCTTC. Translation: CASSTRTSGSSYNEQFF.

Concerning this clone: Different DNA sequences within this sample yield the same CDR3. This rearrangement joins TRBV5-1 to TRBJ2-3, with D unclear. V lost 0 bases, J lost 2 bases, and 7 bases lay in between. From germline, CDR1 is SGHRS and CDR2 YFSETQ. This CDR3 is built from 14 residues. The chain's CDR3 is CASSLDSSTDTQYF. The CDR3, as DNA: TGCGCCAGCAGCTTGGACAGTTCCACAGATACGCAGTATTTT.